Listed here is a single T cell receptor (beta chain). The entry originates in a study of beta chain features in type 1 diabetes. The isolated RNA, all of it, was reverse transcribed, so expressed TCRB transcripts were what got sequenced. TCRdb's table, derived via immunoSEQ multiplex PCR, lists solely in-frame clones and lacks some. This sample has more than 300,000 clones, with 7% to 9% found just once. This CDR3 contains 20 residues. Germline loops: CDR1 SNHLY, CDR2 FYNNEI. V shed 6 bases and J 1 base; nucleotides not matched to a gene: 15. The receptor was derived from a woman aged 18-35 years in good health. The genes are TRBV2 and TRBJ2-2; TRBD2 agrees at 12 bases. Sequenced input: central memory CD4+ T cells from blood. The DNA for the CDR3 is TGTGCCAGCAGCAAACAGACTAGCGGGAGCAACCTCCTGAACACCGGGGAGCTGTTTTTT. Its translation: CASSKQTSGSNLLNTGELFF. Looking up the rest from reference TRBV2 and TRBJ2-2 gives the full variable domain: EPEVTQTPSHQVTQMGQEVILRCVPISNHLYFYWYRQILGQKVEFLVSFYNNEISEKSEIFDDQFSVERPDGSNFTLKIRSTKLEDSAMYFCASSKQTSGSNLLNTGELFFGEGSRLTVL.